Below, one T cell receptor (beta chain) is given with its context. The data are from a study of blood T cell repertoires in COVID-19. Study background: Samples of COVID-19 (acute and convalescent) were obtained from the United States, Italy and Spain. In each case, the material was cDNA or gDNA derived from T cells, B-cell-depleted T cells, or PBMCs.

Germline-derived CDR1 and CDR2 are LNHDA and SQIVND (reference sequence). This CDR3 comprises 13 residues. V was shortened by 7 bases and J by 4 bases, with 11 bases between the two germline ends. In the authors' methods: The authors estimated nucleated cell counts from reference gene primer amplification. Data came from immunoSEQ multiplex PCR; TCRdb stores just in-frame clones and leaves some out. V, J and clone size derive from that table, while D and trimming were established from the DNA sequence. The repertoire holds 250,000 to 350,000 clones, with 65% to 85% as singletons. The sample consisted of peripheral blood. The sequence derives from a woman in her 50s with acute or convalescent COVID-19. The chain links TRBV19 to TRBJ2-1, with D perhaps matching TRBD2 (6 bases). DNA for the CDR3: TGTGCCAGTACCGCGGGACTTTACAATGAGCAGTTCTTC. Translation gives CASTAGLYNEQFF.